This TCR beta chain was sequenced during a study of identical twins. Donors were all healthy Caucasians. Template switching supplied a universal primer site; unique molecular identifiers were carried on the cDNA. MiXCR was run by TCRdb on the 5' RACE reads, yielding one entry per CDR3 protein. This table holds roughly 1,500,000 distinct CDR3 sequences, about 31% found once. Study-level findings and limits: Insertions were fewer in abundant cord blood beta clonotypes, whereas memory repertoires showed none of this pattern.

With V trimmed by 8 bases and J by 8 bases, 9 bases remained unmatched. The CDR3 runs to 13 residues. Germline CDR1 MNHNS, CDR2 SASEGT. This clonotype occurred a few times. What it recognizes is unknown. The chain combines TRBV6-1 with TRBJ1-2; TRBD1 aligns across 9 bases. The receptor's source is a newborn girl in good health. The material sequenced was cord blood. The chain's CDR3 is CASAPTGGLGYTF. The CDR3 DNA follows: TGTGCCAGCGCTCCGACAGGGGGATTGGGCTACACCTTC.